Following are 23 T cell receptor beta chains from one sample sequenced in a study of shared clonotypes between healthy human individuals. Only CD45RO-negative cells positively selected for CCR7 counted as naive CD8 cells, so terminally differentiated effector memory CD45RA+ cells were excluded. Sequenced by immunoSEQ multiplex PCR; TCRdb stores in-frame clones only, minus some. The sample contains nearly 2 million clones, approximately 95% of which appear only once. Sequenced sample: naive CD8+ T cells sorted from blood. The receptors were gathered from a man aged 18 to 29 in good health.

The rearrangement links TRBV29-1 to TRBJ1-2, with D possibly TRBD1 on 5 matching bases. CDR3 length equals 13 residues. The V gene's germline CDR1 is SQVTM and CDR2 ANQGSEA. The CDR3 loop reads CRGVGRRSYGYTF. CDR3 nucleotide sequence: TGCAGGGGGGTTGGGCGGCGGTCCTATGGCTACACCTTC.

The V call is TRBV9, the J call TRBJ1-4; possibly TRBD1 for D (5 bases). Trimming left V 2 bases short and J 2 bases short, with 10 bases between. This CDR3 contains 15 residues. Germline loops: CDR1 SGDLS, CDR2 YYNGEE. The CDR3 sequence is CASSVKGTTNEKLFF. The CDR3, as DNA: TGTGCCAGCAGCGTTAAGGGGACGACTAATGAAAAACTGTTTTTT.

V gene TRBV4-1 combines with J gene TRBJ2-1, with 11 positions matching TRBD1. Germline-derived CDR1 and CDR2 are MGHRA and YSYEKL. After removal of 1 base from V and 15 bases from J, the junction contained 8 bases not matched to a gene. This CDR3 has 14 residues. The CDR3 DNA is TGCGCCAGCAGCCAAGCTTTGGACAGGGGGCCCTGGTTCTTC. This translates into CASSQALDRGPWFF.

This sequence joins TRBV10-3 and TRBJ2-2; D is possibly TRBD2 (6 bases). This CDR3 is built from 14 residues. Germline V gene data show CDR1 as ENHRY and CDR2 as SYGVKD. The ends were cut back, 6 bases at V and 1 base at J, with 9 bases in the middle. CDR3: CAIREGGNTGELFF. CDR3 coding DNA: TGTGCCATCAGGGAGGGCGGGAACACCGGGGAGCTGTTTTTT.

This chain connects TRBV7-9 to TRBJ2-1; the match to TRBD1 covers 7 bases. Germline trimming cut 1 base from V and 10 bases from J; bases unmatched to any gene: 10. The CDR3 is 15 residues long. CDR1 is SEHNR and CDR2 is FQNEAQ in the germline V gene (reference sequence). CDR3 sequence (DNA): TGTGCCAGCAGCTTAGGGCCAGGGGGTAGGTTGGAGCAGTTCTTC. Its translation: CASSLGPGGRLEQFF.

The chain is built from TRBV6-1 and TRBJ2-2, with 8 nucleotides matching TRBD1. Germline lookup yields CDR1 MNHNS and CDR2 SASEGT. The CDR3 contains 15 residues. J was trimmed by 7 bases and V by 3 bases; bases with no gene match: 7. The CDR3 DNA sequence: TGTGCCAGCAGTGACCGGACAGGGTGGATCGGGGAGCTGTTTTTT. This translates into CASSDRTGWIGELFF.

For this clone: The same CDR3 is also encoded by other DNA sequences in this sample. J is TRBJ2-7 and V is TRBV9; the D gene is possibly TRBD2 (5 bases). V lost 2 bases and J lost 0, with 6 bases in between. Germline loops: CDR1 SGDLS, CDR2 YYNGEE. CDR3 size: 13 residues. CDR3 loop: CASSVAGSYEQYF. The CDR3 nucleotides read TGTGCCAGCAGCGTTGCGGGCTCCTACGAGCAGTACTTC.

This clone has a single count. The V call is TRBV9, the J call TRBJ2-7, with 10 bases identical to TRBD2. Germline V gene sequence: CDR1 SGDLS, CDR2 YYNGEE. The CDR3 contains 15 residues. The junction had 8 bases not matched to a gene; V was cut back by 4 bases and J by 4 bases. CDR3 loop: CASSPSGGVEYEQYF. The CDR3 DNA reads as TGTGCCAGCAGCCCAAGCGGGGGGGTGGAGTACGAGCAGTACTTC.

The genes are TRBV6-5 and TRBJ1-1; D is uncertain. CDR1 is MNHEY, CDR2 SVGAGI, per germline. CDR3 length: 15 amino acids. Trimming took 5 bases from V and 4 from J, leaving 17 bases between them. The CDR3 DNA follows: TGTGCCAGCAGTACCCTGGGCCCAAAGGGCACTGAAGCTTTCTTT. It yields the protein CASSTLGPKGTEAFF.

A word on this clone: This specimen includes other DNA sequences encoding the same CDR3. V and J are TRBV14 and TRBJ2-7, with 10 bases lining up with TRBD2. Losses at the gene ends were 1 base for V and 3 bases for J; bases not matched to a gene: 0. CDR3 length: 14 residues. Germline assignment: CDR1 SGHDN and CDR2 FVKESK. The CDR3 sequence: CASSQGLAGYEQYF. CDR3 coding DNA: TGTGCCAGCAGCCAAGGACTAGCGGGCTACGAGCAGTACTTC.

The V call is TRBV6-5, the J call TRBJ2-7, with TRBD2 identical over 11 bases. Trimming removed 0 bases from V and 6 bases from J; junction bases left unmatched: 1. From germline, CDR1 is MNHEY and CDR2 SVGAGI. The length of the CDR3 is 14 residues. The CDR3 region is CASSYSLAGAEQYF. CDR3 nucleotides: TGTGCCAGCAGTTACTCACTAGCGGGAGCCGAGCAGTACTTC.

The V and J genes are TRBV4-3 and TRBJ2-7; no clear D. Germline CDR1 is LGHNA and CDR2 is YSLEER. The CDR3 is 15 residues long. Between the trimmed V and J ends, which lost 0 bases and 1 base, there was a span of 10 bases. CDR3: CASSQERQASYEQYF. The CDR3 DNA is TGCGCCAGCAGCCAAGAGAGGCAGGCGTCCTACGAGCAGTACTTC.

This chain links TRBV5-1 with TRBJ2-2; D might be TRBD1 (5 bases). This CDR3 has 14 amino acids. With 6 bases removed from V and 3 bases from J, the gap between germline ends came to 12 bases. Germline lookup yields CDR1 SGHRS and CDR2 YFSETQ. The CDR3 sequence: CASKSDTYTGELFF. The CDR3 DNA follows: TGCGCCAGCAAGTCGGACACCTACACCGGGGAGCTGTTTTTT.

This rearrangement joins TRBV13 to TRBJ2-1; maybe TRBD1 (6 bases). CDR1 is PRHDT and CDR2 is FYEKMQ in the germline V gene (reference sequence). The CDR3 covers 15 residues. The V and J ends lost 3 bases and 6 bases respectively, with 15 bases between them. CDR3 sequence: CASSFEDSEGNEQFF. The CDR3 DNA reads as TGTGCCAGCAGCTTTGAGGACAGTGAGGGCAATGAGCAGTTCTTC. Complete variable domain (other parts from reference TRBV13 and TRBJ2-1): AAGVIQSPRHLIKEKRETATLKCYPIPRHDTVYWYQQGPGQDPQFLISFYEKMQSDKGSIPDRFSAQQFSDYHSELNMSSLELGDSALYFCASSFEDSEGNEQFFGPGTRLTVL.

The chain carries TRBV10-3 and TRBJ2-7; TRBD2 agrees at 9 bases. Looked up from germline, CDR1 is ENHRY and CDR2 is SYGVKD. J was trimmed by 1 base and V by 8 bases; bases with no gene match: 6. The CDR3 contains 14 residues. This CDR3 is CAIARLAESYEQYF. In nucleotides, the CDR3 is TGTGCCATCGCCCGACTAGCGGAATCCTACGAGCAGTACTTC.

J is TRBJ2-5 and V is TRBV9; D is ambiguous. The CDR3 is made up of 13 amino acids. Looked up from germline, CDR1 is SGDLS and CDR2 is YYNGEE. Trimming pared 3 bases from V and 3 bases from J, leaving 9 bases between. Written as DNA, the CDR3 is TGTGCCAGCAGCGGTGCCAGTAAAGAGACCCAGTACTTC. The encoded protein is CASSGASKETQYF.

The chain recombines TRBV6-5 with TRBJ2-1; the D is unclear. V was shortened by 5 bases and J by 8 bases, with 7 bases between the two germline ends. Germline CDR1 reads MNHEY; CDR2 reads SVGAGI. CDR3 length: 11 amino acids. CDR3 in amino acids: CASSPGYEQFF. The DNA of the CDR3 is TGTGCCAGCAGTCCTGGCTATGAGCAGTTCTTC.

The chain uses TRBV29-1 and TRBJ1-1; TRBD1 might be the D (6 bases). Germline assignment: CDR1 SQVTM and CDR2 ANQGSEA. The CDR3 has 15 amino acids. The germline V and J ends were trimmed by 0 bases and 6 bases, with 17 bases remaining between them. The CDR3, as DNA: TGCAGCGTTGAAGATCGGGACAAGCAAGGTCCTGAAGCTTTCTTT. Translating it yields CSVEDRDKQGPEAFF.

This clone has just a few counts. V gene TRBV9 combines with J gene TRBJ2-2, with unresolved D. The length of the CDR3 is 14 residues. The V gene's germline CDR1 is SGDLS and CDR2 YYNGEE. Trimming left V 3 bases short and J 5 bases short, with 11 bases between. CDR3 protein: CASSAADWTGELFF. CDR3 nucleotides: TGTGCCAGCAGCGCCGCAGATTGGACCGGGGAGCTGTTTTTT.

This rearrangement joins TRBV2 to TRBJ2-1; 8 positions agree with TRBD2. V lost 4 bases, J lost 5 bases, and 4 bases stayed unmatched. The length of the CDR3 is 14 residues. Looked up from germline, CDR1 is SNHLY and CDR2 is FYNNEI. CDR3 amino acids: CASSAVLADNEQFF. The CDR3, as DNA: TGTGCCAGCAGTGCCGTACTAGCGGACAATGAGCAGTTCTTC.

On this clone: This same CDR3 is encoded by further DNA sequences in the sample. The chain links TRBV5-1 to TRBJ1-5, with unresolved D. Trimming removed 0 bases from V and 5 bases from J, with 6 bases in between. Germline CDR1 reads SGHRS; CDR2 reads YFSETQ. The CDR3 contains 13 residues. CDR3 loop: CASSLEGYQPQHF. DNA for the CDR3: TGCGCCAGCAGCTTGGAAGGGTATCAGCCCCAGCATTTT.

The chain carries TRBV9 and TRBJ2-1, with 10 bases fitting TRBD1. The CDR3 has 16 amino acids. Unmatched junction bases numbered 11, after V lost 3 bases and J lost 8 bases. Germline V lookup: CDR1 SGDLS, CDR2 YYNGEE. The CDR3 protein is CASSGTGTGVVDEQFF. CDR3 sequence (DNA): TGTGCCAGCAGCGGAACCGGGACAGGGGTGGTTGATGAGCAGTTCTTC.

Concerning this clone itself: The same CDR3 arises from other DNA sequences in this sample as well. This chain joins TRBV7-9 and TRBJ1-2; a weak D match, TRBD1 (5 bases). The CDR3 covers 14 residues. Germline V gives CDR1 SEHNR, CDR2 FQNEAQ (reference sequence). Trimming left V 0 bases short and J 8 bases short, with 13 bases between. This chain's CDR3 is CASSLAGQGDGYTF. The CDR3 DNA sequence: TGTGCCAGCAGCTTAGCGGGCCAGGGTGACGGCTACACCTTC.